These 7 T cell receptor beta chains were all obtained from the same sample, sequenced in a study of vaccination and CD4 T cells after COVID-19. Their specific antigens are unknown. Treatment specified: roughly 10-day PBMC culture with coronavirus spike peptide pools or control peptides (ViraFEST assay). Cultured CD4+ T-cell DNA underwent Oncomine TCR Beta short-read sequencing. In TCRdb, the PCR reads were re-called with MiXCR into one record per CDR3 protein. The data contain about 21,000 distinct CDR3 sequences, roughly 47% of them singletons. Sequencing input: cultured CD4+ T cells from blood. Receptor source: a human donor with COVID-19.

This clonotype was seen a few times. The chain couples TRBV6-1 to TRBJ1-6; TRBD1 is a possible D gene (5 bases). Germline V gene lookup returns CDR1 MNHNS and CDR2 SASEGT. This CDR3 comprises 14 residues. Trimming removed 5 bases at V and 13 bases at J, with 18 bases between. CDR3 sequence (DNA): TGTGCCAGCAGTACGGGGTTTGGGGCTAAGCCCCTCCACTTT. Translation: CASSTGFGAKPLHF.

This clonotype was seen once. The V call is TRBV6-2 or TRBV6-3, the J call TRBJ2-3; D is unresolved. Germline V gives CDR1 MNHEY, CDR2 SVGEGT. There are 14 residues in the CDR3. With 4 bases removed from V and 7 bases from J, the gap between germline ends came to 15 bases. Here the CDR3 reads CASSLGPLENTQYF. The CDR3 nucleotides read TGTGCCAGCAGTTTAGGCCCTCTAGAGAATACGCAGTATTTT.

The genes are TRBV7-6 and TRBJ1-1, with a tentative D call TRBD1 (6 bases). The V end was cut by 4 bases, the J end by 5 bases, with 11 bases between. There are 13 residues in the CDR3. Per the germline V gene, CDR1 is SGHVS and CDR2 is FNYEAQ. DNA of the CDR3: TGTGCCAGCAGCTCGAGGGGGGGAACTGAAGCTTTCTTT. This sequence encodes CASSSRGGTEAFF. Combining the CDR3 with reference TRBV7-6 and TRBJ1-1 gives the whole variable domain GAGVSQSPRYKVTKRGQDVALRCDPISGHVSLYWYRQALGQGPEFLTYFNYEAQQDKSGLPNDRFSAERPEGSISTLTIQRTEQRDSAMYRCASSSRGGTEAFFGQGTRLTVV.

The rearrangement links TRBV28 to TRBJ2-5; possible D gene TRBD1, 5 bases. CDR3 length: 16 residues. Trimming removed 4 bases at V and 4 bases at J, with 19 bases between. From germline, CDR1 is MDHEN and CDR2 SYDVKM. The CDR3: CASSSRNTGFGETQYF. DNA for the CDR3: TGTGCCAGCAGTTCCAGGAATACAGGATTTGGAGAGACCCAGTACTTC.

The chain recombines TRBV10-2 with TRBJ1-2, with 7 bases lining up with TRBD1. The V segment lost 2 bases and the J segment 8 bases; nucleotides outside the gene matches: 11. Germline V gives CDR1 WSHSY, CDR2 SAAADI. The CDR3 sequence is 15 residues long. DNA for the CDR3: TGCGCCAGCAGTGAGATGATAGGACAGGCTATAGGCTACACCTTC. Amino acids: CASSEMIGQAIGYTF.

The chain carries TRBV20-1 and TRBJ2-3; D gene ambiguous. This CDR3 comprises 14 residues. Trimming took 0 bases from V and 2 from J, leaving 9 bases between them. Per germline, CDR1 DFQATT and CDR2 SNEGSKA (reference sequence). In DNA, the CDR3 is TGCAGTGCTAGAGATGCGCAGTCCACAGATACGCAGTATTTT. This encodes CSARDAQSTDTQYF.

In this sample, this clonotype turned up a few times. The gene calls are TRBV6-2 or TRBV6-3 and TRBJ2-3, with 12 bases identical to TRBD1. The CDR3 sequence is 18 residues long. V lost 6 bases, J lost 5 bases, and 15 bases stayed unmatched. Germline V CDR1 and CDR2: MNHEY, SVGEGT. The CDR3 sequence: CASSIKFPGQGAGDTQYF. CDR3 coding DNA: TGTGCCAGCAGCATTAAATTTCCGGGACAGGGGGCTGGAGATACGCAGTATTTT.